One and the same sample provided the 29 T cell receptor beta chains below, sequenced in a study of blood T cell repertoires in COVID-19. Clones were read by immunoSEQ multiplex PCR, and TCRdb kept only the in-frame ones, dropping some. The sample yields more than 110,000 clones, 85% to 90% seen once. Sequenced material: peripheral blood. These receptor sequences come from a man in his sixties with active or convalescent COVID-19.

The chain is built from TRBV4-3 and TRBJ2-1; 11 positions match TRBD2. The V gene end was trimmed by 0 bases and the J gene end by 0 bases; junction bases not matched to a gene: 13. Germline CDR1 is LGHNA and CDR2 is YSLEER. This CDR3 is 21 amino acids long. As DNA, the CDR3 is TGCGCCAGCAGCCAAGAACCGGTTAGCGGGAGGGTTCCCAGCTCCTACAATGAGCAGTTCTTC. This encodes CASSQEPVSGRVPSSYNEQFF.

The chain links TRBV7-9 to TRBJ2-7; the D gene is possibly TRBD2 (5 bases). Trimming pared 7 bases from V and 12 bases from J, leaving 19 bases between. CDR1 and CDR2 (germline): SEHNR, FQNEAQ (reference sequence). The CDR3 covers 12 residues. CDR3 nucleotides: TGTGCCAGCAAGCCCCCCCGGGGTCAGCTGTACTTC. Its translation: CASKPPRGQLYF.

A single count supports this clone. This chain uses TRBV18 with TRBJ2-5; maybe TRBD1 (5 bases). The ends were cut back, 1 base at V and 5 bases at J, with 11 bases in the middle. The CDR3 has 14 residues. CDR1 is KGHSH, CDR2 LQKENI, per germline. The CDR3: CASSPQRAGETQYF. In DNA, the CDR3 is TGTGCCAGCTCACCACAAAGGGCAGGGGAGACCCAGTACTTC.

This sequence joins TRBV3-1 (or the pseudogene TRBV3-2) and TRBJ1-1; a weak D match, TRBD1 (5 bases). Trimming left V 3 bases short and J 4 bases short, with 9 bases between. Germline V gene data show CDR1 as LGHDT and CDR2 as YNNKEL (reference sequence). This CDR3 spans 13 amino acids. In DNA form, the CDR3 reads TGTGCCAGCAGCCATATCGGGGGCACTGAAGCTTTCTTT. Translation gives CASSHIGGTEAFF.

V usage is TRBV28 and J usage is TRBJ1-1; D unclear. Deletions cut 11 bases from V and 3 bases from J, with 16 bases between. This CDR3 has 13 residues. CDR1 MDHEN and CDR2 SYDVKM come from the germline V gene. CDR3 nucleotides: TGTGCCGCTCTAAGCATACTCCACACTGAAGCTTTCTTT. It encodes CAALSILHTEAFF.

The count of this clone is one. This chain uses TRBV5-1 with TRBJ2-1, with TRBD2 matching 8 bases. The trim removed 7 bases at V and 8 bases at J, leaving 14 bases unmatched. In germline, CDR1 is SGHRS, CDR2 YFSETQ. The CDR3 runs 15 residues. As DNA, the CDR3 is TGCGCCAGCTTTCCTCGAGCGGGAGTCCCTCATGAGCAGTTCTTC. The encoded protein is CASFPRAGVPHEQFF.

The gene calls are TRBV5-4 and TRBJ2-5; TRBD2 agrees at 9 bases. CDR1 and CDR2 from the germline V gene are SGHNT and YYREEE (reference sequence). Unmatched junction bases numbered 14, after V lost 4 bases and J lost 7 bases. The CDR3 has 16 amino acids. The CDR3 nucleotides are TGTGCCAGCAGCCCCGGTGGTAGCGGGGGCCGCACGACCCAGTACTTC. It codes for CASSPGGSGGRTTQYF.

This chain links TRBV5-1 with TRBJ2-7; D uncertain. The CDR3 length is 13 residues. The V end was cut by 3 bases, the J end by 5 bases, with 12 bases between. Per the germline V gene, CDR1 is SGHRS and CDR2 is YFSETQ. In nucleotides, the CDR3 is TGCGCCAGCAGCTCACCTCCCCAGAACGAGCAGTACTTC. The encoded protein is CASSSPPQNEQYF.

J is TRBJ1-4 and V is TRBV6-5; 7 nucleotides align to TRBD1. The V segment lost 5 bases and the J segment 5 bases; nucleotides outside the gene matches: 8. The CDR3 covers 15 residues. Germline-derived CDR1 and CDR2 are MNHEY and SVGAGI. The CDR3, as DNA: TGTGCCAGCAGTCCGACGGGGACAGCGAATGAAAAACTGTTTTTT. Translated, it gives CASSPTGTANEKLFF.

The rearrangement links TRBV5-4 to TRBJ2-2; D is possibly TRBD2 (5 bases). This CDR3 is 15 amino acids long. Germline CDR1 SGHNT, CDR2 YYREEE (reference sequence). Trimming pared 4 bases from V and 0 bases from J, leaving 10 bases between. In DNA, the CDR3 is TGTGCCAGCAGCAACCGGGGAACGAACACCGGGGAGCTGTTTTTT. Translating it yields CASSNRGTNTGELFF.

In DNA, the CDR3 is TGTGCCAGCAGTTTAGGGGGGGGAAACCTCTACGAGCAGTACTTC. Translating it yields CASSLGGGNLYEQYF. The chain employs TRBV28 and TRBJ2-7; 7 bases align to TRBD2. CDR1 and CDR2 from the germline V gene are MDHEN and SYDVKM. The CDR3 extends over 15 amino acids. The J segment lost 3 bases and the V segment lost 2 bases, leaving 7 bases of the junction unmatched.

This clone was seen more than once but under ten times. The chain uses TRBV6-1 and TRBJ2-3; 9 bases match TRBD2. CDR1 is MNHNS and CDR2 is SASEGT in the germline V gene. Trimming cost V 0 bases and J 7 bases; bases outside gene matches: 2. CDR3 length: 14 amino acids. CDR3 DNA: TGTGCCAGCAGTGAAGCCCTAGCGGGGAATACGCAGTATTTT. Translating gives CASSEALAGNTQYF.

Here the CDR3 DNA reads TGTGCCAGCAGCTTAGATGGGGATAGCGCCCGTGGGGAGCAGTACTTC. Protein: CASSLDGDSARGEQYF. J is TRBJ2-7 and V is TRBV11-2; TRBD2 is a possible D gene (5 bases). The CDR3 loop spans 16 amino acids. From germline, CDR1 is SGHAT and CDR2 FQNNGV. V was clipped by 0 bases and J by 7 bases, with 19 bases between them.

The V gene is TRBV29-1, the J gene TRBJ2-2, with 7 nucleotides matching TRBD1. CDR1 is SQVTM, CDR2 ANQGSEA, per germline. This CDR3 is built from 16 residues. The junction had 10 bases not matched to a gene; V was cut back by 3 bases and J by 3 bases. For the CDR3, the DNA is TGCAGCGTTGAGGAGAAGACAGGGTGGTACACCGGGGAGCTGTTTTTT. Protein product: CSVEEKTGWYTGELFF.

The chain recombines TRBV7-8 with TRBJ2-1; 11 nucleotides line up with TRBD2. This CDR3 contains 15 residues. Germline values: CDR1 SGHVS, CDR2 FQNEAQ. With 5 bases clipped from V and 8 bases from J, the junction kept 8 bases outside the gene matches. The CDR3 spells CASSQRTSGFDEQFF. CDR3 in DNA: TGTGCCAGCAGCCAAAGGACTAGCGGGTTCGATGAGCAGTTCTTC.

The chain combines TRBV19 with TRBJ1-2; 7 positions match TRBD1. The V gene's germline CDR1 is LNHDA and CDR2 SQIVND (reference sequence). The CDR3 is 13 amino acids. The junction had 3 bases not matched to a gene; V was cut back by 6 bases and J by 2 bases. CDR3 nucleotide sequence: TGTGCCAGTAGCCCGGGACAGAACTATGGCTACACCTTC. This codes for CASSPGQNYGYTF.

J is TRBJ1-4 and V is TRBV5-1; 7 nucleotides agree with TRBD1. The V gene end was trimmed by 0 bases and the J gene end by 2 bases; junction bases not matched to a gene: 10. The germline V gene encodes CDR1 SGHRS and CDR2 YFSETQ. The CDR3 runs to 18 residues. CDR3 protein: CASSLGSLGGRTNEKLFF. Here the CDR3 DNA reads TGCGCCAGCAGCTTGGGAAGCTTAGGGGGCAGGACTAATGAAAAACTGTTTTTT.

In this sample, this clone turned up a few times. The V and J genes are TRBV10-3 and TRBJ1-2, with D possibly being TRBD1 (5 bases). The length of the CDR3 is 12 residues. Germline V gene lookup returns CDR1 ENHRY and CDR2 SYGVKD. The V end was cut by 4 bases, the J end by 5 bases, with 8 bases between. In nucleotides, the CDR3 is TGTGCCATCAGTGCGGGGGTGTATGGCTACACCTTC. Protein: CAISAGVYGYTF.

This clone was counted a single time. The chain links TRBV27 to TRBJ1-5; possibly TRBD1 for D (6 bases). The CDR3 is made up of 14 amino acids. V lost 5 bases and J 1 base, leaving 9 bases between the germline ends. CDR1 MNHEY and CDR2 SMNVEV come from the germline V gene (reference sequence). The CDR3 nucleotides are TGTGCCAGCAGTCACACAGGGAGCAATCAGCCCCAGCATTTT. Its translation is CASSHTGSNQPQHF.

This chain connects TRBV10-3 to TRBJ2-6; 8 nucleotides line up with TRBD1. The CDR3 sequence is 16 residues long. In germline, CDR1 is ENHRY, CDR2 SYGVKD. The trim removed 6 bases at V and 0 bases at J, leaving 4 bases unmatched. The CDR3 DNA reads as TGTGCCATCAGCCTTGACAGGGGCTCTGGGGCCAACGTCCTGACTTTC. It codes for CAISLDRGSGANVLTF.

This chain joins TRBV30 and TRBJ2-7; 8 bases are shared with TRBD1. Looked up from germline, CDR1 is GTSNPN and CDR2 is SVGIG (reference sequence). Losses at the gene ends were 2 bases for V and 3 bases for J; bases not matched to a gene: 6. CDR3 size: 14 residues. The DNA of the CDR3 is TGTGCCTGGAGTCGACAGGGGTTGAGCTACGAGCAGTACTTC. The encoded protein is CAWSRQGLSYEQYF. Variable domain in full (rest from reference TRBV30 and TRBJ2-7): SQTIHQWPATLVQPVGSPLSLECTVEGTSNPNLYWYRQAAGRGLQLLFYSVGIGQISSEVPQNLSASRPQDRQFILSSKKLLLSDSGFYLCAWSRQGLSYEQYFGPGTRLTVT.

V and J are TRBV9 and TRBJ2-3; 12 nucleotides agree with TRBD2. The germline V gene encodes CDR1 SGDLS and CDR2 YYNGEE. There are 18 residues in the CDR3. V shed 0 bases and J 3 bases; nucleotides not matched to a gene: 8. CDR3 sequence (DNA): TGTGCCAGCAGCGTAGCTTTTTCTAGCGGGGGGGGGACAGATACGCAGTATTTT. It codes for CASSVAFSSGGGTDTQYF.

V usage is TRBV20-1 and J usage is TRBJ1-5; TRBD1 matches at 9 bases. The V gene end was trimmed by 3 bases and the J gene end by 6 bases; junction bases not matched to a gene: 6. The CDR3 contains 14 residues. CDR1 and CDR2 (germline): DFQATT, SNEGSKA (reference sequence). The DNA of the CDR3 is TGCAGTGCTAGTAATCGACAGGGGGTTCAGCCCCAGCATTTT. Translation gives CSASNRQGVQPQHF.

The gene calls are TRBV5-4 and TRBJ2-3; 11 bases align to TRBD2. V was pared by 2 bases and J by 5 bases, with 4 bases of the junction left unmatched. Germline CDR1 reads SGHNT; CDR2 reads YYREEE (reference sequence). The length of the CDR3 is 15 residues. The chain's CDR3 is CASSLISGGGDTQYF. CDR3 sequence (DNA): TGTGCCAGCAGCTTAATTAGCGGGGGGGGAGATACGCAGTATTTT.

The V gene is TRBV11-2, the J gene TRBJ2-7, with a possible D match to TRBD1 (5 bases). Germline CDR1 and CDR2: SGHAT and FQNNGV. Trimming removed 4 bases at V and 3 bases at J, with 16 bases between. The CDR3 runs to 15 residues. The CDR3 reads CASSSYRQQRYEQYF. The CDR3 DNA reads as TGTGCCAGCAGCTCCTACAGACAGCAGCGCTACGAGCAGTACTTC.

The V call is TRBV28, the J call TRBJ1-6; TRBD1 might be the D (5 bases). The V end lost 7 bases, the J end lost 7 bases, and 14 bases lay between the germline ends. Germline V gene lookup returns CDR1 MDHEN and CDR2 SYDVKM. This CDR3 is 14 amino acids long. The CDR3 DNA follows: TGTGCCAGCACCTCAGGGACTCGAAATTCACCCCTCCACTTT. It specifies CASTSGTRNSPLHF.

The chain uses TRBV6-5 and TRBJ1-2, with a possible D match to TRBD1 (6 bases). Trimming left V 6 bases short and J 4 bases short, with 18 bases between. The germline CDR1 and CDR2 sequences are MNHEY and SVGAGI. The CDR3 contains 15 residues. CDR3 sequence: CASSPLMTGPYGYTF. In nucleotides, the CDR3 is TGTGCCAGCAGCCCCCTTATGACAGGCCCCTATGGCTACACCTTC.

V usage is TRBV2 and J usage is TRBJ1-5, with a possible D match to TRBD1 (5 bases). The CDR3 totals 13 residues. Germline values: CDR1 SNHLY, CDR2 FYNNEI. In DNA form, the CDR3 reads TGTGGATCACAGCCGGGGGGCAATCAGCCCCAGCATTTT. Translated, it gives CGSQPGGNQPQHF.

J is TRBJ2-1 and V is TRBV5-1; the match to TRBD1 covers 7 bases. Germline-derived CDR1 and CDR2 are SGHRS and YFSETQ. J was trimmed by 7 bases and V by 1 base; bases with no gene match: 5. The CDR3 consists of 14 residues. The CDR3 here is CASSLTGDNNEQFF. CDR3 in DNA: TGCGCCAGCAGCTTGACAGGGGATAATAATGAGCAGTTCTTC.